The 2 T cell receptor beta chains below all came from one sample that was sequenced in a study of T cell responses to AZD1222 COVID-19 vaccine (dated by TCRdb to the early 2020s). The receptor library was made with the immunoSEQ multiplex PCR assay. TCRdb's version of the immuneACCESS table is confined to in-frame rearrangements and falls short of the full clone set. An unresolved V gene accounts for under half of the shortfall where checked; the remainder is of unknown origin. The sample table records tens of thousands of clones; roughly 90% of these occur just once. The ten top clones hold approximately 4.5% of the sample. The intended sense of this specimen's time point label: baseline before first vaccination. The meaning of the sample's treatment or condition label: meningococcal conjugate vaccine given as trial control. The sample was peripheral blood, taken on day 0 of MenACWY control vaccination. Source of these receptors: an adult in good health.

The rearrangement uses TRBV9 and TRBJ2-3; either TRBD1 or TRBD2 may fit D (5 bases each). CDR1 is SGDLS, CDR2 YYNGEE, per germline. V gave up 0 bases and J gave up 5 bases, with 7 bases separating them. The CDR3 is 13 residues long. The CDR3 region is CASSVAGGDTQYF. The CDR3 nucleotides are TGTGCCAGCAGCGTAGCTGGGGGAGATACGCAGTATTTT.

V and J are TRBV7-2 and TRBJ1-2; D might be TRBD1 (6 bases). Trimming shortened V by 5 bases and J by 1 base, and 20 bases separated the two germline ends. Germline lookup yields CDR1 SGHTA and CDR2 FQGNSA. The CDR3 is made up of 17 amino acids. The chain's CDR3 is CASSQPISGAYNYGYTF. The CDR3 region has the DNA TGTGCCAGCAGCCAACCGATCTCAGGGGCCTATAACTATGGCTACACCTTC.